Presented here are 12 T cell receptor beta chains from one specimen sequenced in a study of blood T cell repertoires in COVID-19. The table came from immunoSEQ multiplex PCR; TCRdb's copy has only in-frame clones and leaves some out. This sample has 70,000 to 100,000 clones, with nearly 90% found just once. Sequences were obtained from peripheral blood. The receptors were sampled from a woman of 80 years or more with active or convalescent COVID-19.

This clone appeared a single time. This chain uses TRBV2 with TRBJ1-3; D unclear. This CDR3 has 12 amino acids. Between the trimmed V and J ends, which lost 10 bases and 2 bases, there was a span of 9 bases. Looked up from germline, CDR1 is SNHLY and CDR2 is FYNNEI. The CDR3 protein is CAKTETGNTIYF. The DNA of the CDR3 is TGTGCCAAAACAGAGACTGGAAACACCATATATTTT.

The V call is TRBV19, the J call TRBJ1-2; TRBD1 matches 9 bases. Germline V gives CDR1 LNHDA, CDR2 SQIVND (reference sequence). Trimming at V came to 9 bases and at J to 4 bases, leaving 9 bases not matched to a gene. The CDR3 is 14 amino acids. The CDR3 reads CASSNWDRAYGYTF. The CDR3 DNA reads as TGTGCCAGCTCAAATTGGGACAGGGCCTATGGCTACACCTTC.

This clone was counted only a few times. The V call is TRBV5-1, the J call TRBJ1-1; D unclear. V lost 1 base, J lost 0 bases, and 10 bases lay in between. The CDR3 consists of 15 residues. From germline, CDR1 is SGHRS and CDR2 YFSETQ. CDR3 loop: CASSLLAQLNTEAFF. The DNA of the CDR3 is TGCGCCAGCAGCTTGTTAGCCCAGCTGAACACTGAAGCTTTCTTT.

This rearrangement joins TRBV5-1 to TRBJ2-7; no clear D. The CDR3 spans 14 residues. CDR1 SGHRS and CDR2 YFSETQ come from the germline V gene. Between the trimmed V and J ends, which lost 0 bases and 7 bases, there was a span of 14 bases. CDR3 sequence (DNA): TGCGCCAGCAGCTTGGGTGGCAACAATATGGAGCAGTACTTC. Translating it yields CASSLGGNNMEQYF.

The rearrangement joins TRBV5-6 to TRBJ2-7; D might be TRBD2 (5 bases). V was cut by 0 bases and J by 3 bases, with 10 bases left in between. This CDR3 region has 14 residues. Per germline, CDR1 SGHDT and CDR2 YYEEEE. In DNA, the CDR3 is TGTGCCAGCAGCTTGGGACCTGGAGGCTACGAGCAGTACTTC. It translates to CASSLGPGGYEQYF.

The CDR3 DNA follows: TGCGCCAGCAGCCCGACAGGGAATAATTCACCCCTCCACTTT. Protein sequence: CASSPTGNNSPLHF. The chain joins TRBV5-1 to TRBJ1-6; 7 nucleotides line up with TRBD1. The CDR3 extends over 14 amino acids. CDR1 and CDR2 from the germline V gene are SGHRS and YFSETQ. V gave up 4 bases and J gave up 5 bases; unmatched junction bases: 3. Full variable domain (remainder filled in from reference TRBV5-1 and TRBJ1-6): KAGVTQTPRYLIKTRGQQVTLSCSPISGHRSVSWYQQTPGQGLQFLFEYFSETQRNKGNFPGRFSGRQFSNSRSEMNVSTLELGDSALYLCASSPTGNNSPLHFGNGTRLTVT.

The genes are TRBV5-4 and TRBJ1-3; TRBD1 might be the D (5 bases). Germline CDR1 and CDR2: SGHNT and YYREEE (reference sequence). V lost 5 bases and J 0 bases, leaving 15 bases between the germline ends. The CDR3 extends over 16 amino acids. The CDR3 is CASSFYRSHSGNTIYF. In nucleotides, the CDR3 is TGTGCCAGCAGTTTTTACAGGAGCCACTCTGGAAACACCATATATTTT.

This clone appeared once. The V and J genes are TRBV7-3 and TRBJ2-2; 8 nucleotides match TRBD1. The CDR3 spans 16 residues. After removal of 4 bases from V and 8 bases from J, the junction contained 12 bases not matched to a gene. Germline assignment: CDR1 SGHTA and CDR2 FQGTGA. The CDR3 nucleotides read TGTGCCAGCAGCTCAGACCCGACAGGGGCGGGGGGGGAGCTGTTTTTT. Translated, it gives CASSSDPTGAGGELFF.

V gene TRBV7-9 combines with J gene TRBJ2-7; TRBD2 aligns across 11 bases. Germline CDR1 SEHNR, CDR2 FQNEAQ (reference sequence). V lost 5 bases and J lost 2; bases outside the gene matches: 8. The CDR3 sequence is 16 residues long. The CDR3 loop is CASSPKLAGVPYEQYF. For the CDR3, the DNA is TGTGCCAGCAGCCCAAAACTAGCGGGAGTCCCCTACGAGCAGTACTTC.

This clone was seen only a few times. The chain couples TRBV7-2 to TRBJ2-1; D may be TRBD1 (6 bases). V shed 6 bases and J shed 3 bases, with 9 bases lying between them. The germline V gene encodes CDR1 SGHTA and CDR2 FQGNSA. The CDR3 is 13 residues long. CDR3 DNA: TGTGCCAGCAGATCGGACAGCTACAATGAGCAGTTCTTC. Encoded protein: CASRSDSYNEQFF.

CDR3 amino acids: CASSVGGSTDTQYF. The CDR3 DNA follows: TGTGCCAGCAGCGTAGGCGGGAGCACAGATACGCAGTATTTT. The rearrangement links TRBV9 to TRBJ2-3; weak D call: TRBD2 (5 bases). Trimming took off 0 bases at V and 0 bases at J, with 5 bases between the two ends. The CDR3 sequence is 14 residues long. Germline assignment: CDR1 SGDLS and CDR2 YYNGEE.

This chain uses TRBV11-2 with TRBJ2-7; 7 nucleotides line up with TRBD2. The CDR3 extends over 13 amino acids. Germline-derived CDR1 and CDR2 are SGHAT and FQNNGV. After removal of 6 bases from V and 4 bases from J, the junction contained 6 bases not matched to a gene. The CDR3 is CASRTGGFYEQYF. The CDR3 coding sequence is TGTGCCAGCAGGACGGGGGGTTTTTACGAGCAGTACTTC.